The 25 T cell receptor beta chains given below trace back to one sample, sequenced in a study of T-cell memory formation after mild COVID-19 (dated by TCRdb to 2020 to 2023). Library prep was done by 5' RACE. The instrument given in TCRdb is Illumina NovaSeq 6000. TCRdb handled the public reads itself, with Q25 trimming in fastp and clone calling in MiXCR, and kept productive beta chains. Merged by CDR3 protein, the rows form single entries marked with the most common genes and DNA. Here the sample has almost 550,000 distinct CDR3 sequences; 20% occur a single time. In total, the top ten clones hold 9.5% to 15% of the sample. Material: PBMCs or a T cell subset sorted from them (not recorded which). Source of these receptors: an adult woman who had mild COVID-19 (a few samples of this study predate the infection). The sample titles of this study are shuffled in the database, so cell type and time point are left out; the donor was told from shared clones.

The V call is TRBV21-1, the J call TRBJ2-3. TRBV21-1 is a recognized pseudogene. This CDR3 contains 12 residues. The CDR3 DNA reads TGTGCCAGCAGCGCCTCAGATGATACGCAGTATTTT. Amino acids: CASSASDDTQYF.

This clonotype was seen more than once but under ten times. V and J are TRBV20-1 and TRBJ2-3; D is uncertain. CDR3 length: 12 residues. Trimming stripped 5 bases from V and 6 bases from J, with 12 bases between. The V gene's germline CDR1 is DFQATT and CDR2 SNEGSKA (reference sequence). CDR3 sequence (DNA): TGCAGTGCTGGGGATCGGCGGGATACGCAGTATTTT. Translation gives CSAGDRRDTQYF.

V usage is TRBV5-1 and J usage is TRBJ2-3; a possible D gene is TRBD2 (5 bases). Germline loops: CDR1 SGHRS, CDR2 YFSETQ. The CDR3 is made up of 15 amino acids. Trimming pared 0 bases from V and 6 bases from J, leaving 14 bases between. The CDR3 DNA is TGCGCCAGCAGCTTGGCCGCGGGCTTATTGGATACGCAGTATTTT. This gives the protein CASSLAAGLLDTQYF.

This clonotype was observed a handful of times. The chain has TRBV6-5 and TRBJ2-2, with D possibly being TRBD1 or TRBD2 (5 bases each). CDR1 is MNHEY and CDR2 is SVGAGI in the germline V gene. CDR3 length: 14 amino acids. V gave up 2 bases and J gave up 4 bases, with 8 bases separating them. CDR3 amino acids: CASSYDGTTGELFF. In nucleotides, the CDR3 is TGTGCCAGCAGTTACGATGGGACCACCGGGGAGCTGTTTTTT.

The chain is built from TRBV20-1 and TRBJ1-3; TRBD1 might be the D (6 bases). CDR1 is DFQATT, CDR2 SNEGSKA, per germline (reference sequence). The CDR3 has 13 residues. Trimming stripped 8 bases from V and 4 bases from J, with 15 bases between. Here the CDR3 reads CSTGTGYGNTIYF. Written as DNA, the CDR3 is TGCAGTACCGGTACAGGGTACGGAAACACCATATATTTT.

The gene calls are TRBV7-9 and TRBJ2-2; D is possibly TRBD2 (5 bases). With 5 bases removed from V and 4 bases from J, the gap between germline ends came to 26 bases. This CDR3 is built from 19 residues. The V gene's germline CDR1 is SEHNR and CDR2 FQNEAQ (reference sequence). CDR3 loop: CASSPTILLVLVSTGELFF. CDR3 DNA: TGTGCCAGCAGCCCGACGATATTACTAGTCTTAGTTTCCACCGGGGAGCTGTTTTTT.

This rearrangement joins TRBV7-9 to TRBJ2-2; possible D gene TRBD1, 6 bases. Trimming left V 10 bases short and J 1 base short, with 25 bases between. Germline assignment: CDR1 SEHNR and CDR2 FQNEAQ (reference sequence). The CDR3 has 18 amino acids. The CDR3 DNA reads as TGTGCCATTCTAGACCCGACAGGTTCTCGAAGGAACACCGGGGAGCTGTTTTTT. Protein product: CAILDPTGSRRNTGELFF.

This clonotype came up a few times. The V gene is TRBV6-1, the J gene TRBJ2-3, with TRBD1 identical over 7 bases. Trimming at V came to 1 base and at J to 2 bases, leaving 6 bases not matched to a gene. The V gene's germline CDR1 is MNHNS and CDR2 SASEGT. The CDR3 is made up of 16 amino acids. The DNA for the CDR3 is TGTGCCAGCAGTGAAGGGTCAGGGGGAAACACAGATACGCAGTATTTT. Amino acids: CASSEGSGGNTDTQYF.

V gene TRBV7-3 combines with J gene TRBJ2-1; TRBD1 is a possible D gene (6 bases). Trimming took off 0 bases at V and 5 bases at J, with 14 bases between the two ends. This CDR3 is built from 16 residues. Per germline, CDR1 SGHTA and CDR2 FQGTGA. CDR3: CASSLTRGTSNNEQFF. The CDR3 DNA reads as TGTGCCAGCAGCTTAACTAGAGGGACAAGTAACAATGAGCAGTTCTTC.

This sequence joins TRBV25-1 and TRBJ1-1, with D tentatively TRBD1 (5 bases). V shed 8 bases and J shed 1 base, with 11 bases lying between them. CDR3 length: 13 residues. Germline lookup yields CDR1 MGHDK and CDR2 SYGVNS. In nucleotides, the CDR3 is TGTGCCAGCGGGTACACAGGGAACACTGAAGCTTTCTTT. Amino acid sequence: CASGYTGNTEAFF.

This clonotype was counted between two and nine times. The CDR3 loop reads CASSPIRSSGGRETQYF. The DNA for the CDR3 is TGTGCCAGCAGCCCTATACGGAGTTCGGGGGGTAGGGAGACCCAGTACTTC. V is TRBV5-5 and J is TRBJ2-5; 7 positions agree with TRBD2. From germline, CDR1 is SGHKS and CDR2 YYEKEE (reference sequence). The CDR3 contains 17 residues. Trimming at V came to 4 bases and at J to 5 bases, leaving 17 bases not matched to a gene.

The V gene is TRBV27, the J gene TRBJ2-1, with D perhaps assigned TRBD1 or TRBD2 (5 bases each). Germline V CDR1 and CDR2: MNHEY, SMNVEV (reference sequence). V lost 4 bases and J 2 bases, leaving 12 bases between the germline ends. The CDR3 totals 15 residues. The CDR3 sequence is CASSSGTTTYNEQFF. CDR3 nucleotide sequence: TGTGCCAGCAGTTCCGGGACGACCACCTACAATGAGCAGTTCTTC.

The chain carries TRBV6-1 and TRBJ2-1; 11 positions agree with TRBD2. Germline V lookup: CDR1 MNHNS, CDR2 SASEGT. The CDR3 is 16 amino acids. The V segment lost 4 bases and the J segment 4 bases; nucleotides outside the gene matches: 6. CDR3 residues: CASSVAGTSGYNEQFF. Written as DNA, the CDR3 is TGTGCCAGCAGTGTCGCCGGGACTAGCGGATACAATGAGCAGTTCTTC.

This chain connects TRBV19 to TRBJ1-2; 8 bases fit TRBD1. The CDR3 is 14 residues long. J lost 3 bases, V lost 3 bases, and 3 bases had no gene match. CDR1 is LNHDA and CDR2 is SQIVND in the germline V gene (reference sequence). CDR3 DNA: TGTGCCAGTAGTATCGGACAGGGATACTATGGCTACACCTTC. Translated: CASSIGQGYYGYTF.

This rearrangement joins TRBV10-3 to TRBJ2-7; D is perhaps TRBD2 (7 bases). The ends were cut back, 2 bases at V and 2 bases at J, with 10 bases in the middle. The CDR3 spans 14 residues. Germline V CDR1 and CDR2: ENHRY, SYGVKD. The CDR3 spells CAISEEGGAYEQYF. The CDR3 DNA sequence: TGTGCCATCAGTGAGGAGGGGGGGGCCTACGAGCAGTACTTC.

The V call is TRBV3-1, the J call TRBJ2-3, with D perhaps TRBD1 or TRBD2 (6 bases each). V was shortened by 3 bases and J by 4 bases, with 23 bases between the two germline ends. The germline V gene has CDR1 LGHDT and CDR2 YNNKEL (reference sequence). CDR3 length: 18 residues. The CDR3 DNA is TGTGCCAGCAGCCAGGAGCAGGAGGGGGATTGGTTGGCAGATACGCAGTATTTT. Its translation is CASSQEQEGDWLADTQYF.

This chain links TRBV5-1 with TRBJ2-3; 9 bases are a match to TRBD2. This CDR3 has 17 amino acids. Germline V gene lookup returns CDR1 SGHRS and CDR2 YFSETQ. The trim removed 0 bases at V and 5 bases at J, leaving 10 bases unmatched. CDR3 coding DNA: TGCGCCAGCAGCTTGGGTAGCGGGAGCAGTTACGGAGATACGCAGTATTTT. It codes for CASSLGSGSSYGDTQYF.

The sample holds many counts of this clonotype. The V gene is TRBV9, the J gene TRBJ2-7, with 12 bases lining up with TRBD2. The V segment lost 1 base and the J segment 5 bases; nucleotides outside the gene matches: 10. This CDR3 is built from 17 residues. Germline V lookup: CDR1 SGDLS, CDR2 YYNGEE. CDR3 nucleotide sequence: TGTGCCAGCAGCGTACGAGGACTAGCGGGAAGTTTGGACGAGCAGTACTTC. Translating gives CASSVRGLAGSLDEQYF.

The chain employs TRBV4-2 and TRBJ2-2, with D unresolved. Per germline, CDR1 LGHNA and CDR2 YNFKEQ. With 1 base removed from V and 7 bases from J, the gap between germline ends came to 13 bases. The CDR3 is 15 amino acids. This CDR3 is CASSQGSKQIGELFF. The CDR3 bases are TGTGCCAGCAGCCAAGGGTCTAAGCAAATCGGGGAGCTGTTTTTT.

The chain is built from TRBV12-3 or TRBV12-4 and TRBJ2-2; 7 positions agree with TRBD2. The CDR3 spans 14 residues. V shed 2 bases, J shed 6 bases, and the junction held 3 bases outside the gene matches. The CDR3 reads CASSLTGGAGELFF. In nucleotides, the CDR3 is TGTGCCAGCAGTTTAACGGGGGGAGCCGGGGAGCTGTTTTTT.

This clonotype was seen more than once but under ten times. The chain links TRBV5-5 to TRBJ2-1, with no clear D. The CDR3 sequence is 14 residues long. Germline V gene lookup returns CDR1 SGHKS and CDR2 YYEKEE (reference sequence). The V end was cut by 4 bases, the J end by 0 bases, with 8 bases between. The CDR3 loop is CASSPWSSYNEQFF. Here the CDR3 DNA reads TGTGCCAGCAGCCCCTGGAGCTCCTACAATGAGCAGTTCTTC.

The chain joins TRBV12-3 or TRBV12-4 to TRBJ2-2, with TRBD2 matching over 12 bases. The CDR3 spans 18 residues. J gave up 0 bases and V 1 base, and 3 bases lay outside the gene matches. The DNA for the CDR3 is TGTGCCAGCAGTTTAGTGGGACTAGCGGGTTCGAACACCGGGGAGCTGTTTTTT. This codes for CASSLVGLAGSNTGELFF.

In DNA form, the CDR3 reads TGTGCCACCAGCAGCCTGTCCCTAGGGGAGGGCACTGAAGCTTTCTTT. Encoded protein: CATSSLSLGEGTEAFF. This rearrangement joins TRBV15 to TRBJ1-1; D is perhaps TRBD1 (5 bases). Germline V CDR1 and CDR2: LNHNV, YYDKDF (reference sequence). V was trimmed by 3 bases and J by 4 bases, leaving 18 bases between them. CDR3 size: 16 residues.

The chain recombines TRBV20-1 with TRBJ2-7, with 9 bases identical to TRBD2. The germline CDR1 and CDR2 sequences are DFQATT and SNEGSKA (reference sequence). The CDR3 is 15 amino acids. The V segment lost 6 bases and the J segment 2 bases; nucleotides outside the gene matches: 11. CDR3 DNA sequence: TGCAGTGCCACCGCGCTGACTAGCGGCGCCTACGAGCAGTACTTC. It encodes CSATALTSGAYEQYF.

This clonotype was found once. V and J are TRBV19 and TRBJ2-2; no clear D. Germline values: CDR1 LNHDA, CDR2 SQIVND (reference sequence). V was shortened by 3 bases and J by 2 bases, with 13 bases between the two germline ends. CDR3 length equals 16 residues. CDR3 loop: CASSMFQDLNTGELFF. CDR3 sequence (DNA): TGTGCCAGTAGTATGTTCCAAGACTTAAACACCGGGGAGCTGTTTTTT.